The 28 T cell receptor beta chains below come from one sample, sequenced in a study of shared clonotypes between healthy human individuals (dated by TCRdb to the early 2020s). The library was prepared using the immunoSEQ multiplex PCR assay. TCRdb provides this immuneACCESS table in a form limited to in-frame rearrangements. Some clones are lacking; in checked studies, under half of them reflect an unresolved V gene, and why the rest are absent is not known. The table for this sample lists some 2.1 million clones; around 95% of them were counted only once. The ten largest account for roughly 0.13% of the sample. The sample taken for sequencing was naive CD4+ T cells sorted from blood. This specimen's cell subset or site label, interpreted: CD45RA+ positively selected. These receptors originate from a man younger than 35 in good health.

The DNA for the CDR3 is TGTGCCACCCGGGGGCAGGAGAGGTCCTACAATGAGCAGTTCTTC. Residues: CATRGQERSYNEQFF. The chain is built from TRBV28 and TRBJ2-1, with D perhaps matching TRBD1 or TRBD2 (6 bases each). The germline V and J ends were trimmed by 10 bases and 1 base, with 17 bases remaining between them. Germline-derived CDR1 and CDR2 are MDHEN and SYDVKM. CDR3 size: 15 residues.

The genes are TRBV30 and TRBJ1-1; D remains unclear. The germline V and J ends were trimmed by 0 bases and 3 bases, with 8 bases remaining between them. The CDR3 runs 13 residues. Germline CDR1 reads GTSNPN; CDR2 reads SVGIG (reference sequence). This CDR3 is CAWSVRWDTEAFF. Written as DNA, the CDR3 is TGTGCCTGGAGTGTACGCTGGGACACTGAAGCTTTCTTT.

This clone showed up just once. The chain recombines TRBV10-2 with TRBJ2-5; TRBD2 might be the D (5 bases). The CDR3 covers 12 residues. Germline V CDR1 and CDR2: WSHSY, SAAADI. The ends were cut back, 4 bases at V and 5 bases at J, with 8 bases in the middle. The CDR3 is CASSGAGETQYF. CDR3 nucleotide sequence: TGCGCCAGCAGTGGGGCGGGTGAGACCCAGTACTTC.

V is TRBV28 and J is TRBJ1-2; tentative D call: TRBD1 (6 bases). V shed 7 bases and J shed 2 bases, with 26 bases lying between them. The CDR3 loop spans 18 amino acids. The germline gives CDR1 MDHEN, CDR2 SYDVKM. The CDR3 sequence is CASTSPGPGGTRNYGYTF. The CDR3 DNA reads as TGTGCCAGCACCTCCCCGGGGCCCGGGGGCACCCGAAACTATGGCTACACCTTC.

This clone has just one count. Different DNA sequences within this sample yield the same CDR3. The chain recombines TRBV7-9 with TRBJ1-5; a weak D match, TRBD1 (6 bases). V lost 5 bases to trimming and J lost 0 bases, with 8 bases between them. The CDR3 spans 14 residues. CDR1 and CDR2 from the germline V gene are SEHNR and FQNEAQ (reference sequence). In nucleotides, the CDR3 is TGTGCCAGCAGCCCGGACAGTAGCAATCAGCCCCAGCATTTT. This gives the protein CASSPDSSNQPQHF. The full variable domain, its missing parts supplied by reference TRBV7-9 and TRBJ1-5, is DTGVSQNPRHKITKRGQNVTFRCDPISEHNRLYWYRQTLGQGPEFLTYFQNEAQLEKSRLLSDRFSAERPKGSFSTLEIQRTEQGDSAMYLCASSPDSSNQPQHFGDGTRLSIL.

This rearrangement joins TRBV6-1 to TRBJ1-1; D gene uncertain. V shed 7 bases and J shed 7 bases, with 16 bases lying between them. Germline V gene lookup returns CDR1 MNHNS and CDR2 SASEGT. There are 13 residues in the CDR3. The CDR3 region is CASTTGNRGEAFF. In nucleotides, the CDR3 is TGTGCCAGCACCACCGGTAACCGAGGTGAAGCTTTCTTT.

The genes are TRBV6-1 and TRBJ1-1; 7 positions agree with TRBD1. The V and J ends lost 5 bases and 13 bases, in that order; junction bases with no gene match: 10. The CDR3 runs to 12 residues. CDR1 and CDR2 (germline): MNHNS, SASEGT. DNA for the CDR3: TGTGCCAGCAGTCGGACAGGCTCTAGTGGTTTCTTT. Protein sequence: CASSRTGSSGFF.

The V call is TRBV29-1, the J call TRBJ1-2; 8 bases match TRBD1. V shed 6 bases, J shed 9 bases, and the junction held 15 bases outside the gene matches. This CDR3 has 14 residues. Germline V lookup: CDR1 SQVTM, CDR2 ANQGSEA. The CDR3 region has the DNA TGCAGCGTGAAATCTCGACAGGGGAGAGGTAGCTACACCTTC. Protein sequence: CSVKSRQGRGSYTF.

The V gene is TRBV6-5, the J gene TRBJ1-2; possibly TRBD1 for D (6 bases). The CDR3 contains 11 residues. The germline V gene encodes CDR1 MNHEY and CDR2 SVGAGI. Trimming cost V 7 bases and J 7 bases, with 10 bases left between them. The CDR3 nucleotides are TGTGCCAGCACAAACAGGGTTGGCTACACCTTC. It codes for CASTNRVGYTF.

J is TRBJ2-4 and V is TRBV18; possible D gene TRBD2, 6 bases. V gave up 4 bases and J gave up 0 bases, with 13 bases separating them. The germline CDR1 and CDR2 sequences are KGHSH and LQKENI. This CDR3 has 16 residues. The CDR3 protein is CASSHPSERAKNIQYF. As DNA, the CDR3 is TGTGCCAGCTCACACCCTAGCGAAAGAGCCAAAAACATTCAGTACTTC.

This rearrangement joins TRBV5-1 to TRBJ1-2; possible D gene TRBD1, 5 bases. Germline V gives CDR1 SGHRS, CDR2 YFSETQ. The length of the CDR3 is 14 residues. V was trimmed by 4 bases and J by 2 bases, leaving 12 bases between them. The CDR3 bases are TGCGCCAGCAGCCAGGGTGATCGGAACTATGGCTACACCTTC. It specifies CASSQGDRNYGYTF.

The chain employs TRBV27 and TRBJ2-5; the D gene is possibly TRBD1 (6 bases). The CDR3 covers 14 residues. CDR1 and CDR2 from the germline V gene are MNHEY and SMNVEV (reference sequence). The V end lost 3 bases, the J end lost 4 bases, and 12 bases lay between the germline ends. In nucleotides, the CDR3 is TGTGCCAGCAGTTTCTCACAGGGTGGAGAGACCCAGTACTTC. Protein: CASSFSQGGETQYF.

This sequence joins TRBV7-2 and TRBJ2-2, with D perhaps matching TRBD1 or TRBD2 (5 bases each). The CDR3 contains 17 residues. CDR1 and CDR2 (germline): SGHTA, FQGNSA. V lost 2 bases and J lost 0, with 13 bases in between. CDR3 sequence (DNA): TGTGCCAGCAGCTTATCGCTGGGGACCCCGAACACCGGGGAGCTGTTTTTT. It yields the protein CASSLSLGTPNTGELFF.

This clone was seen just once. CDR3 in DNA: TGTGCCAGCAGCTTCCAGGGTTCCCACGAGCAGTACTTC. This encodes CASSFQGSHEQYF. This chain links TRBV7-3 with TRBJ2-7; the D gene is possibly TRBD1 (5 bases). This CDR3 contains 13 residues. Looked up from germline, CDR1 is SGHTA and CDR2 is FQGTGA. Trimming took off 3 bases at V and 5 bases at J, with 11 bases between the two ends. Filled out from reference TRBV7-3 and TRBJ2-7, the complete variable domain reads GAGVSQTPSNKVTEKGKYVELRCDPISGHTALYWYRQSLGQGPEFLIYFQGTGAADDSGLPNDRFFAVRPEGSVSTLKIQRTERGDSAVYLCASSFQGSHEQYFGPGTRLTVT.

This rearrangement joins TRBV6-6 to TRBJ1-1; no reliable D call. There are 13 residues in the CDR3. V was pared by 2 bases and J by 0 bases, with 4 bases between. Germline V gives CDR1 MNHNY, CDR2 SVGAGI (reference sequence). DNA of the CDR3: TGTGCCAGCAGTTACAAGGTGAACACTGAAGCTTTCTTT. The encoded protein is CASSYKVNTEAFF.

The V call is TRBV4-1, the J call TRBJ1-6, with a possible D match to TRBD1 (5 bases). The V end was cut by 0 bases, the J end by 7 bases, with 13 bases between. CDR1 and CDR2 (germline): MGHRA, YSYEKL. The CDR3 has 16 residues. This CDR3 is CASSQDFWTINSPLHF. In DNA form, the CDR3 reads TGCGCCAGCAGCCAAGATTTCTGGACAATAAATTCACCCCTCCACTTT.

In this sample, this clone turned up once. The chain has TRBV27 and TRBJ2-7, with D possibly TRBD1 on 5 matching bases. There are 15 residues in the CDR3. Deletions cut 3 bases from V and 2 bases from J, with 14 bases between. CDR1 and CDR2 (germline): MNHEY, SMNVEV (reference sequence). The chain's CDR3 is CASSFGAGSPYEQYF. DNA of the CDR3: TGTGCCAGCAGTTTTGGGGCAGGGTCCCCCTACGAGCAGTACTTC.

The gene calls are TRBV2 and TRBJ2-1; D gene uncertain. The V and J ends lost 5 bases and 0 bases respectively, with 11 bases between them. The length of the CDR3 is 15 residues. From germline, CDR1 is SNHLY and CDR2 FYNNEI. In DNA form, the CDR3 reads TGTGCCAGCAGTCTACTGAGCAGCTCCTACAATGAGCAGTTCTTC. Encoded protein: CASSLLSSSYNEQFF. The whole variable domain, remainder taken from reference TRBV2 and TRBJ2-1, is EPEVTQTPSHQVTQMGQEVILRCVPISNHLYFYWYRQILGQKVEFLVSFYNNEISEKSEIFDDQFSVERPDGSNFTLKIRSTKLEDSAMYFCASSLLSSSYNEQFFGPGTRLTVL.

DNA for the CDR3: TGCGCCAGCAGCACGCGGCAGTTAAGCTCTGGGGCCAACGTCCTGACTTTC. Translated: CASSTRQLSSGANVLTF. The rearrangement links TRBV5-1 to TRBJ2-6; no reliable D call. The CDR3 sequence is 17 residues long. V lost 4 bases and J lost 0, with 14 bases in between. Germline assignment: CDR1 SGHRS and CDR2 YFSETQ.

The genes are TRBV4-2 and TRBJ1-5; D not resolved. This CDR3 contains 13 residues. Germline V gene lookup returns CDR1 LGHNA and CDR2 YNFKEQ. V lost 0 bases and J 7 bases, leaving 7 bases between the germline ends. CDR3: CASSQELSQPQHF. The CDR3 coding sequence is TGTGCCAGCAGCCAAGAGCTATCCCAGCCCCAGCATTTT.

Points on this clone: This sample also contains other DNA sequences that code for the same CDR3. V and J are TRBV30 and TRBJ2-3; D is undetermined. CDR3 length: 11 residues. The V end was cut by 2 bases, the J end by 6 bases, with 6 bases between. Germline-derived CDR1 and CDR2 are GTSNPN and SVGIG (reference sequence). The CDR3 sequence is CAWSPGDTQYF. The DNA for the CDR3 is TGTGCCTGGAGTCCTGGGGATACGCAGTATTTT.

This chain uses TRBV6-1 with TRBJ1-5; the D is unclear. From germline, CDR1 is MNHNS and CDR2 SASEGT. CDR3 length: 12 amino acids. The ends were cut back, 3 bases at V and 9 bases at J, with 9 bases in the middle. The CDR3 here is CASSETGGPQHF. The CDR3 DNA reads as TGTGCCAGCAGTGAGACCGGAGGGCCCCAGCATTTT.

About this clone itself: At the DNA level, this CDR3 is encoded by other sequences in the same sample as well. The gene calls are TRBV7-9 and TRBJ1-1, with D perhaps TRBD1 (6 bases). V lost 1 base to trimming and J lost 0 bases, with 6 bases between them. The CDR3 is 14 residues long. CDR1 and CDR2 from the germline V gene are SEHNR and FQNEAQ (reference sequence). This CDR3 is CASSLGGLNTEAFF. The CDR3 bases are TGTGCCAGCAGCTTAGGGGGGCTGAACACTGAAGCTTTCTTT.

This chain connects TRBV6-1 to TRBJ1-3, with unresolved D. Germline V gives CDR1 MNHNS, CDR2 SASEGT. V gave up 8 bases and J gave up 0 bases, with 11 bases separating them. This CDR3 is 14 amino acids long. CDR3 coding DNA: TGTGCCAGCGTTGGGCTTACCTCTGGAAACACCATATATTTT. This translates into CASVGLTSGNTIYF.

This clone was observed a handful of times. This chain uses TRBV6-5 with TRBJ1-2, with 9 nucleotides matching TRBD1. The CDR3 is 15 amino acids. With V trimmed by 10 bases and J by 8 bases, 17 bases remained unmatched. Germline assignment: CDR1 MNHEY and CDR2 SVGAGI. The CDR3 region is CATNPGTGFSEGYTF. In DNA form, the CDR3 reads TGTGCCACGAACCCCGGGACAGGGTTTTCGGAAGGCTACACCTTC.

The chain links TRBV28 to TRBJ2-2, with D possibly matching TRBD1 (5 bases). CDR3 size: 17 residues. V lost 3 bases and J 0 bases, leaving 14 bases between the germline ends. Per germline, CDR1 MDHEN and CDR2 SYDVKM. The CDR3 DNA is TGTGCCAGCAGTTTGATCCGCAGGGCCGCGAACACCGGGGAGCTGTTTTTT. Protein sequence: CASSLIRRAANTGELFF. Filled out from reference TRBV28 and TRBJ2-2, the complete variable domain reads DVKVTQSSRYLVKRTGEKVFLECVQDMDHENMFWYRQDPGLGLRLIYFSYDVKMKEKGDIPEGYSVSREKKERFSLILESASTNQTSMYLCASSLIRRAANTGELFFGEGSRLTVL.

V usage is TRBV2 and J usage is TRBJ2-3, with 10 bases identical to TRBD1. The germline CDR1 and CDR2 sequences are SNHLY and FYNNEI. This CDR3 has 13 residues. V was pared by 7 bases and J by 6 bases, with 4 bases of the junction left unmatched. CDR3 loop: CASTGQGPDTQYF. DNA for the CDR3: TGTGCCAGCACGGGACAGGGGCCCGATACGCAGTATTTT.

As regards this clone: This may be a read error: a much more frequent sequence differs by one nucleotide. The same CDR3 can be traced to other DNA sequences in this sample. The CDR3 coding sequence is TGCAGCGTTCACAGGGGGAACACTGAAGCTTTCTTT. This gives the protein CSVHRGNTEAFF. The genes are TRBV29-1 and TRBJ1-1, with 7 bases lining up with TRBD1. Losses at the gene ends were 5 bases for V and 1 base for J; bases not matched to a gene: 1. Germline V lookup: CDR1 SQVTM, CDR2 ANQGSEA. CDR3 length: 12 amino acids.